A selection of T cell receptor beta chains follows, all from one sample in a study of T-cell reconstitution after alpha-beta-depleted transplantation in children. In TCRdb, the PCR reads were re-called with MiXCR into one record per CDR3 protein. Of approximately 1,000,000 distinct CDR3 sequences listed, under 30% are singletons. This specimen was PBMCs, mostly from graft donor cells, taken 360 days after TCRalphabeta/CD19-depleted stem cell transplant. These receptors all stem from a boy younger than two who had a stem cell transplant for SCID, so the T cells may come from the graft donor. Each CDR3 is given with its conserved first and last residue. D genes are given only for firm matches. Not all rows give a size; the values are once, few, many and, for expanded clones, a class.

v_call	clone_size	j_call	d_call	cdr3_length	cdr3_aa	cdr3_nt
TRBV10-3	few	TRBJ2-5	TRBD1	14	CAISGTGNRGTQYF	TGTGCCATCAGTGGGACAGGGAACCGGGGGACCCAGTACTTC
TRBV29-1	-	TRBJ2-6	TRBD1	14	CSVLTGSGANVLTF	TGCAGCGTTCTGACAGGGTCTGGGGCCAACGTCCTGACTTTC
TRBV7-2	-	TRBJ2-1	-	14	CASSLDWAYNEQFF	TGTGCCAGCAGCTTAGATTGGGCCTACAATGAGCAGTTCTTC
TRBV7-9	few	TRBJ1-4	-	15	CASSGGTAFNEKLFF	TGTGCCAGCAGCGGGGGTACTGCTTTCAATGAAAAACTGTTTTTT
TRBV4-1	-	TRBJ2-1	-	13	CASSPPIGGAQFF	TGCGCCAGCAGCCCGCCCATCGGAGGTGCGCAGTTCTTC
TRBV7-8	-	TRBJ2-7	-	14	CASSLVRTVNEQYF	TGTGCCAGCAGCTTAGTTCGGACAGTAAACGAGCAGTACTTC
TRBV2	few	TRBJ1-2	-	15	CASSEGILRSYGYTF	TGTGCCAGCAGTGAAGGGATACTCCGCTCCTATGGCTACACCTTC
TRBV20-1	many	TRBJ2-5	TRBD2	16	CSASPLAGALQETQYF	TGCAGTGCTAGCCCCTTAGCGGGGGCCCTCCAAGAGACCCAGTACTTC
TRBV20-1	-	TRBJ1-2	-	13	CSARGSWIGGYTF	TGCAGTGCTAGAGGGAGCTGGATAGGGGGCTACACCTTC
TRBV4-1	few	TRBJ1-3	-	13	CASSSSEGNTIYF	TGCGCCAGCAGCTCATCCGAGGGAAACACCATATATTTT
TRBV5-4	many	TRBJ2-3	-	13	CASSLIGADTQYF	TGTGCCAGCAGCTTGATAGGGGCCGATACGCAGTATTTT
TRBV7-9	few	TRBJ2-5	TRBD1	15	CASSEGQGAGETQYF	TGTGCCAGCAGCGAGGGACAGGGGGCAGGAGAGACCCAGTACTTC
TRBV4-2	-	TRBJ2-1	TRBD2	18	CASSQDRGGTRSYNEQFF	TGTGCCAGCAGCCAAGATAGGGGGGGGACTAGATCCTACAATGAGCAGTTCTTC
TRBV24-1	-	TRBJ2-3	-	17	CATSDLSGGDVSDTQYF	TGTGCCACCAGTGATTTAAGTGGCGGGGATGTGTCAGATACGCAGTATTTT
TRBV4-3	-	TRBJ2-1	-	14	CASSPLGQGDEQFF	TGCGCCAGCAGCCCCCTGGGGCAGGGTGACGAGCAGTTCTTC
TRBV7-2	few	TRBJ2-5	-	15	CASSFSGTLSETQYF	TGTGCCAGCAGCTTCTCCGGGACCCTATCGGAGACCCAGTACTTC
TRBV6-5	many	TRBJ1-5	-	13	CASSYSGDQPQHF	TGTGCCAGCAGTTACTCGGGGGATCAGCCCCAGCATTTT
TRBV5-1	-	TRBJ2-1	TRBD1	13	CASSWDRVDEQFF	TGCGCCAGCAGCTGGGACAGGGTTGATGAGCAGTTCTTC
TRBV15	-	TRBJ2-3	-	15	CATSRITVDGDTQYF	TGTGCCACCAGCAGAATAACTGTTGATGGGGATACGCAGTATTTT
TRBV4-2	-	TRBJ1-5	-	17	CASSQGAGLSGNQPQHF	TGTGCCAGCAGCCAAGGTGCTGGATTGTCCGGCAATCAGCCCCAGCATTTT
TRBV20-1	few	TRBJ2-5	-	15	CSASVPGTAQETQYF	TGCAGTGCTTCTGTTCCGGGCACAGCACAAGAGACCCAGTACTTC
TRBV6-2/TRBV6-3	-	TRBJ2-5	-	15	CASSYWGFGQETQYF	TGTGCCAGCAGTTACTGGGGGTTCGGTCAAGAGACCCAGTACTTC
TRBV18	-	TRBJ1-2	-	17	CASSPLSGTPSNYGYTF	TGTGCCAGCTCACCACTCTCTGGGACACCATCTAACTATGGCTACACCTTC
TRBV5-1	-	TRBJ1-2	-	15	CASTPGDIANYGYTF	TGCGCCAGTACGCCTGGGGATATTGCTAACTATGGCTACACCTTC
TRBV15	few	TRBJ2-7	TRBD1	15	CATSIARTGPYEQYF	TGTGCCACCAGCATCGCCAGGACAGGGCCGTACGAGCAGTACTTC
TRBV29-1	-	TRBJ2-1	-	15	CSVESGRSVGNEQFF	TGCAGCGTTGAGAGCGGAAGGTCGGTTGGCAATGAGCAGTTCTTC
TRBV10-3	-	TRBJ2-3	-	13	CAIMEGLTDTQYF	TGTGCCATCATGGAGGGGCTCACAGATACGCAGTATTTT
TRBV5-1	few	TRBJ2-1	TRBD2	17	CASSLARGTRTYNEQFF	TGCGCCAGCAGCTTGGCCCGGGGGACTAGAACATACAATGAGCAGTTCTTC
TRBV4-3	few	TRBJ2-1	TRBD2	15	CASSPEAGGHNEQFF	TGCGCCAGCAGCCCTGAAGCGGGGGGGCACAATGAGCAGTTCTTC
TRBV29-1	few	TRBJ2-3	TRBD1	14	CSVGVGDREDTQYF	TGCAGCGTTGGAGTGGGGGACAGGGAGGATACGCAGTATTTT
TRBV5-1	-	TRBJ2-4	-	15	CASSAQGYGKNIQYF	TGCGCCAGCAGCGCACAGGGTTACGGCAAAAACATTCAGTACTTC
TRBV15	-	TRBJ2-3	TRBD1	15	CATSWGQGTTDTQYF	TGTGCCACCAGCTGGGGACAGGGGACCACAGATACGCAGTATTTT
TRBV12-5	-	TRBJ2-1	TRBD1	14	CASGSGQGSNEQFF	TGTGCTAGTGGTTCGGGACAGGGGAGCAATGAGCAGTTCTTC
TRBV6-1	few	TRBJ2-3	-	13	CASENGGLDTQYF	TGTGCCAGCGAAAACGGGGGATTGGATACGCAGTATTTT
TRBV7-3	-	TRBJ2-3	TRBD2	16	CASSSRLAGGLGTQYF	TGTGCCAGCAGCTCCCGACTAGCGGGGGGGCTCGGTACGCAGTATTTT
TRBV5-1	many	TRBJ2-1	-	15	CASSSGVSSYNEQFF	TGTGCCAGCAGCTCGGGGGTAAGCTCCTACAATGAGCAGTTCTTC
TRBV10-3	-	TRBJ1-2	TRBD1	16	CAISESGLGQFYGYTF	TGTGCCATCAGTGAGTCGGGGTTGGGACAGTTCTATGGCTACACCTTC
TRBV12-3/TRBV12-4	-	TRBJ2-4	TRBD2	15	CASSLSGGAQNIQYF	TGTGCCAGCAGCCTTAGCGGGGGGGCCCAGAACATTCAGTACTTC
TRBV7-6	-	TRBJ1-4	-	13	CASSLVAVGELFF	TGTGCCAGCAGCTTAGTTGCCGTTGGTGAACTGTTTTTT
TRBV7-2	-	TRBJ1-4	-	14	CASSLEFYEKKLFF	TGTGCCAGCAGCTTAGAATTTTACGAAAAAAAACTGTTTTTT
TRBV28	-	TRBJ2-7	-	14	CASSLYGGAGEQYF	TGTGCCAGCAGTTTGTACGGGGGCGCGGGAGAGCAGTACTTC
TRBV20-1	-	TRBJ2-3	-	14	CSARAGPGGDTQYF	TGCAGTGCTAGAGCTGGGCCGGGTGGAGATACGCAGTATTTT
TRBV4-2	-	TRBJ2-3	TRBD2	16	CASSQVVAGGPDTQYF	TGTGCCAGCAGCCAAGTAGTAGCGGGGGGTCCAGATACGCAGTATTTT
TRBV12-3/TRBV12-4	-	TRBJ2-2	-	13	CASSTLGTVELFF	TGTGCCAGCAGCACTCTGGGCACCGTGGAGCTGTTTTTT
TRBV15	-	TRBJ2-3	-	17	CATSRAFSGTPYDTQYF	TGTGCCACCAGCAGAGCCTTCTCCGGGACACCGTATGATACGCAGTATTTT
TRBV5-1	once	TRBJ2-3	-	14	CASKVGTSTDTQYF	TGCGCCAGCAAAGTGGGGACTTCCACAGATACGCAGTATTTT
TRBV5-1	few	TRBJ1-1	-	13	CASSLRFGERAFF	TGCGCCAGCAGCTTGAGGTTCGGGGAGCGAGCTTTCTTT
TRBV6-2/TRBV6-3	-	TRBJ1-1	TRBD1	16	CASSYAHGTALMWAFF	TGTGCCAGCAGTTACGCCCACGGGACAGCCCTGATGTGGGCTTTCTTT
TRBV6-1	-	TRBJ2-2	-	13	CASKRGDPGELFF	TGTGCCAGCAAACGTGGGGACCCCGGGGAGCTGTTTTTT